Sequencing of this TCR beta chain was carried out in a study of T cell responses to AZD1222 COVID-19 vaccine. Study-wide results and limits: Among vaccine-associated CD4 TCRs, coverage spanned spike, with dominance at 160-218 and 743-854. White British ancestry dominated among donors, who included more females, and clonal diversity was possibly underestimated.

The CDR3 is 13 residues long. From germline, CDR1 is SGHDN and CDR2 FVKESK. V shed 3 bases and J shed 7 bases, with 12 bases lying between them. Comment on this clone: The antigen remains unidentified.

Some clones are missing from TCRdb's copy, which holds only in-frame ones; the method was immunoSEQ multiplex PCR. The sample records around 160,000 clones, roughly 91% being singletons. Here the sequenced sample was peripheral blood, taken on day 0 of AZD1222 vaccination. The TCR originated in an adult in good health. The rearrangement links TRBV14 to TRBJ1-2, with D maybe TRBD1 (5 bases). CDR3 residues: CASSQFQGIGYTF. Here the CDR3 DNA reads TGTGCCAGCAGCCAGTTCCAGGGAATTGGCTACACCTTC.